Below, one TCR beta chain is given with its context. CDR3 length: 14 residues. Germline V gene data show CDR1 as MGHRA and CDR2 as YSYEKL. Trimming took off 1 base at V and 7 bases at J, with 11 bases between the two ends. The sample belongs to a study of blood T cell repertoires in COVID-19. Study at large: There were acute and convalescent COVID-19 samples, and they came from the United States, Italy and Spain.

In the original processing: The authors estimated nucleated cell counts from reference gene primer amplification. TCRdb's copy holds only in-frame clones and misses some; the assay was immunoSEQ multiplex PCR. The V and J calls and the clone size are those of that table, but D and trimming were determined from the DNA. The table shows more than 95,000 clones, with around 90% occurring only once. This TCR was recovered from a human donor in a cohort sampled during active COVID-19. V usage is TRBV4-1 and J usage is TRBJ1-5; D perhaps matches TRBD1 (6 bases). The sample consisted of peripheral blood. The DNA for the CDR3 is TGCGCCAGCAGCCAAGGAAACAGGGTACAGCCCCAGCATTTT. This encodes CASSQGNRVQPQHF.